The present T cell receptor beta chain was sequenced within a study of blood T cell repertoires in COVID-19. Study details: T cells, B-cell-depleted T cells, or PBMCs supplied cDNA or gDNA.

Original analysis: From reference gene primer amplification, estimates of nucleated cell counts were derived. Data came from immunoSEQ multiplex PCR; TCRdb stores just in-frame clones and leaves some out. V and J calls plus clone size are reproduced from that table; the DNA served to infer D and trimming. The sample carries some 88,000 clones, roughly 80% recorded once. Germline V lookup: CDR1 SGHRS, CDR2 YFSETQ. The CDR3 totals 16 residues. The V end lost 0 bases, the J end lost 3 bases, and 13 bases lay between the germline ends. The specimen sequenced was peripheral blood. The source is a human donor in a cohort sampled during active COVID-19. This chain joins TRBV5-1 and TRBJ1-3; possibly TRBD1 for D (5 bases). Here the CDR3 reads CASSLGGRADGNTIYF. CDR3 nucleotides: TGCGCCAGCAGCTTGGGTGGCAGGGCCGATGGAAACACCATATATTTT. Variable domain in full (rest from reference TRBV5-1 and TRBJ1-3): KAGVTQTPRYLIKTRGQQVTLSCSPISGHRSVSWYQQTPGQGLQFLFEYFSETQRNKGNFPGRFSGRQFSNSRSEMNVSTLELGDSALYLCASSLGGRADGNTIYFGEGSWLTVV.